This T cell receptor beta chain was sequenced for a study of control samples from healthy donors and cancer patients. TCRdb's copy holds only in-frame clones and misses some; the assay was immunoSEQ multiplex PCR. The sample records 100,000 to 150,000 clones, around 92% being singletons. The CDR3 extends over 15 amino acids. Germline V lookup: CDR1 KGHSH, CDR2 LQKENI. Trimming stripped 0 bases from V and 2 bases from J, with 8 bases between. The rearrangement joins TRBV18 to TRBJ1-3; weak D call: TRBD1 (5 bases). Material: blood. This clonotype originated in a woman aged 45-60 years in good health. The CDR3, as DNA: TGTGCCAGCTCACCACCGAACAGGCCTGGAAACACCATATATTTT. Amino acids: CASSPPNRPGNTIYF.